A single sample gave rise to the 18 T cell receptor beta chains below, sequenced in a study of cytomegalovirus exposure and HLA in healthy donors. The PCR used 60 Vbeta and 13 Jbeta primers. Method: immunoSEQ multiplex PCR; TCRdb's copy keeps in-frame clones and lacks some. The sample holds 120,000 or so clones, 80% seen once. The source material was PBMCs. All receptors come from a male donor in good health and CMV-seronegative.

This clone was seen only a few times. This rearrangement joins TRBV6-9 to TRBJ1-2; D unclear. Germline V CDR1 and CDR2: MNHGY, SVAAGI. V dropped 8 bases and J dropped 9 bases, with 4 bases sitting between them. This CDR3 has 8 residues. CDR3 loop: CASQSYTF. The CDR3 DNA sequence: TGTGCCAGCCAAAGCTACACCTTC.

J is TRBJ1-5 and V is TRBV6-4, with D hard to call. This CDR3 contains 14 residues. The V gene's germline CDR1 is MRHNA and CDR2 SNTAGT. The V end lost 3 bases, the J end lost 3 bases, and 9 bases lay between the germline ends. For the CDR3, the DNA is TGTGCCAGCAGTGAGGGAGGAATCAATCAGCCCCAGCATTTT. This codes for CASSEGGINQPQHF.

This clone was seen only once. V usage is TRBV5-4 and J usage is TRBJ2-2, with a possible D match to TRBD2 (5 bases). Trimming left V 0 bases short and J 2 bases short, with 8 bases between. CDR3 length equals 15 residues. Germline V gene sequence: CDR1 SGHNT, CDR2 YYREEE (reference sequence). CDR3 sequence reads: CASSLGLANTGELFF. Here the CDR3 DNA reads TGTGCCAGCAGCTTGGGGCTAGCAAACACCGGGGAGCTGTTTTTT.

CDR3 DNA: TGTGCCTGGAGTGCCCGGGGACAGTACAATCAGCCCCAGCATTTT. Protein sequence: CAWSARGQYNQPQHF. The chain uses TRBV30 and TRBJ1-5, with TRBD1 identical over 7 bases. Germline V lookup: CDR1 GTSNPN, CDR2 SVGIG (reference sequence). V gave up 1 base and J gave up 3 bases; unmatched junction bases: 6. The CDR3 totals 15 residues.

The gene calls are TRBV4-3 and TRBJ2-7; possible D gene TRBD1, 5 bases. V lost 4 bases and J lost 1, with 14 bases in between. Per the germline V gene, CDR1 is LGHNA and CDR2 is YSLEER. The CDR3 has 15 residues. Here the CDR3 DNA reads TGCGCCAGCAGCCGGGGCGAGGCTCAGTCCTACGAGCAGTACTTC. Amino acids: CASSRGEAQSYEQYF.

V is TRBV9 and J is TRBJ2-5; D is unclear. Judging by the DNA end, TRBJ2-7 fits better; the J call may be wrong. CDR1 SGDLS and CDR2 YYNGEE come from the germline V gene. The CDR3 spans 13 residues. This CDR3 reads CASSVGLAYEQYF. The CDR3, as DNA: TGTGCCAGCAGCGTAGGCCTAGCCTACGAGCAGTACTTC.

The chain carries TRBV5-1 and TRBJ1-1; 10 bases are a match to TRBD1. Germline assignment: CDR1 SGHRS and CDR2 YFSETQ. V shed 0 bases, J shed 3 bases, and the junction held 8 bases outside the gene matches. The CDR3 runs to 17 residues. This CDR3 reads CASSLGEDRGKDTEAFF. In DNA, the CDR3 is TGCGCCAGCAGCTTGGGGGAGGACAGGGGGAAAGACACTGAAGCTTTCTTT.

This chain connects TRBV19 to TRBJ2-1; D gene ambiguous. This CDR3 spans 13 amino acids. The V gene's germline CDR1 is LNHDA and CDR2 SQIVND (reference sequence). V was cut by 11 bases and J by 0 bases, with 11 bases left in between. The CDR3 loop is CAGRRSSYNEQFF. CDR3 in DNA: TGTGCCGGTCGAAGGAGCTCCTACAATGAGCAGTTCTTC.

V usage is TRBV28 and J usage is TRBJ2-1, with 10 bases lining up with TRBD1. The CDR3 contains 16 residues. Germline loops: CDR1 MDHEN, CDR2 SYDVKM. Trimming removed 5 bases from V and 4 bases from J; junction bases left unmatched: 8. The CDR3: CASSTSWDRGYNEQFF. CDR3 bases: TGTGCCAGCAGTACGTCATGGGACAGGGGATACAATGAGCAGTTCTTC.

The V gene is TRBV7-6, the J gene TRBJ2-7; 7 nucleotides align to TRBD2. With V trimmed by 1 base and J by 3 bases, 3 bases remained unmatched. The CDR3 sequence is 14 residues long. Germline values: CDR1 SGHVS, CDR2 FNYEAQ. CDR3 residues: CASSLVGEGYEQYF. In DNA, the CDR3 is TGTGCCAGCAGCTTAGTAGGGGAGGGCTACGAGCAGTACTTC.

The rearrangement uses TRBV11-1 and TRBJ2-1, with 8 bases aligning to TRBD1. V shed 6 bases and J 6 bases; nucleotides not matched to a gene: 7. The CDR3 has 14 amino acids. The germline gives CDR1 SGHAT, CDR2 FQDESV (reference sequence). As DNA, the CDR3 is TGTGCCAGCAGACTACTAACAGGGGGCAATGAGCAGTTCTTC. It encodes CASRLLTGGNEQFF. Filled out from reference TRBV11-1 and TRBJ2-1, the complete variable domain reads EAEVAQSPRYKITEKSQAVAFWCDPISGHATLYWYRQILGQGPELLVQFQDESVVDDSQLPKDRFSAERLKGVDSTLKIQPAELGDSAMYLCASRLLTGGNEQFFGPGTRLTVL.

The chain is built from TRBV30 and TRBJ2-6, with D possibly matching TRBD1 (5 bases). V dropped 2 bases and J dropped 0 bases, with 8 bases sitting between them. The CDR3 sequence is 15 residues long. The germline V gene has CDR1 GTSNPN and CDR2 SVGIG (reference sequence). CDR3 sequence: CAWSWGLSGANVLTF. The CDR3, as DNA: TGTGCCTGGAGTTGGGGCCTCTCTGGGGCCAACGTCCTGACTTTC. Drawing the rest from reference TRBV30 and TRBJ2-6, the complete variable domain is SQTIHQWPATLVQPVGSPLSLECTVEGTSNPNLYWYRQAAGRGLQLLFYSVGIGQISSEVPQNLSASRPQDRQFILSSKKLLLSDSGFYLCAWSWGLSGANVLTFGAGSRLTVL.

This chain links TRBV21-1 with TRBJ1-6. TRBV21-1 is reported as a pseudogene. The CDR3 is 15 residues long. This chain's CDR3 is CASSKSGDYNSPLHF. The CDR3 DNA reads as TGTGCCAGCAGCAAATCCGGGGATTATAATTCACCCCTCCACTTT.

The chain has TRBV10-3 and TRBJ2-2; 7 bases are a match to TRBD1. Germline lookup yields CDR1 ENHRY and CDR2 SYGVKD. This CDR3 has 14 residues. Unmatched junction bases numbered 3, after V lost 7 bases and J lost 1 base. The CDR3 nucleotides are TGTGCCATCACAAGGACAGGGAACACCGGGGAGCTGTTTTTT. Translation gives CAITRTGNTGELFF.

The CDR3 reads CASSESREEYF. The CDR3 bases are TGTGCCAGCAGTGAGAGTAGGGAGGAGTACTTC. The rearrangement joins TRBV2 to TRBJ2-7; possible D gene TRBD2, 6 bases. Trimming pared 3 bases from V and 11 bases from J, leaving 11 bases between. Per germline, CDR1 SNHLY and CDR2 FYNNEI. The CDR3 contains 11 residues.

In this sample, this clone turned up a few times. The chain uses TRBV4-2 and TRBJ1-3, with D maybe TRBD1 (6 bases). Germline CDR1 LGHNA, CDR2 YNFKEQ. Between the trimmed V and J ends, which lost 4 bases and 2 bases, there was a span of 9 bases. This CDR3 is 14 amino acids long. CDR3 sequence (DNA): TGTGCCAGCAGCCCGGCAGGGGCTGGAAACACCATATATTTT. Amino acid sequence: CASSPAGAGNTIYF.

The rearrangement uses TRBV7-9 and TRBJ2-1, with 7 bases aligning to TRBD2. CDR1 is SEHNR and CDR2 is FQNEAQ in the germline V gene (reference sequence). J gave up 6 bases and V 5 bases, and 4 bases lay outside the gene matches. The CDR3 length is 13 residues. CDR3 DNA sequence: TGTGCCAGCAGCCTCGGGGGGATCAATGAGCAGTTCTTC. Protein sequence: CASSLGGINEQFF.

The rearrangement joins TRBV6-1 to TRBJ2-7; D perhaps matches TRBD1 (5 bases). The germline CDR1 and CDR2 sequences are MNHNS and SASEGT. V lost 9 bases, J lost 4 bases, and 10 bases lay in between. The CDR3 runs to 11 residues. The CDR3 DNA follows: TGTGCCAGTCACCAGGGTTACGAGCAGTACTTC. Translation gives CASHQGYEQYF.